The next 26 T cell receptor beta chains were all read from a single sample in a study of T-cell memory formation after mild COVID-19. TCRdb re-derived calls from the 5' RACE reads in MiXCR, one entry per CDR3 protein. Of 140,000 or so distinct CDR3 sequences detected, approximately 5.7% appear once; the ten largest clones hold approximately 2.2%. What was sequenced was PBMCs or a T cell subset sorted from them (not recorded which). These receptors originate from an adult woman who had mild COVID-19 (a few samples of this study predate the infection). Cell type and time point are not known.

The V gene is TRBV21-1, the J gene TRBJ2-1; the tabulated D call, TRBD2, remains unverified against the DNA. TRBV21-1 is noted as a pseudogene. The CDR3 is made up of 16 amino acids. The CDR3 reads CASSPQSGLDGNEQFF. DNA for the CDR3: TGTGCCAGCAGCCCCCAGAGCGGACTTGATGGGAATGAGCAGTTCTTC.

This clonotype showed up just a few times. This CDR3 reads CASSSLKEGQGAGGELFF. The CDR3, as DNA: TGTGCCAGCAGCTCATTGAAAGAGGGACAGGGGGCAGGCGGGGAGCTGTTTTTT. The chain joins TRBV7-9 to TRBJ2-2; 12 bases fit TRBD1. The CDR3 has 18 amino acids. V was pared by 4 bases and J by 7 bases, with 13 bases of the junction left unmatched. The germline CDR1 and CDR2 sequences are SEHNR and FQNEAQ (reference sequence).

CDR3 protein: CASSRTGGDGYTF. CDR3 sequence (DNA): TGTGCCAGCAGCCGGACAGGGGGCGATGGCTACACCTTC. The chain combines TRBV3-1 with TRBJ1-2, with 11 bases that match TRBD1. Trimming took 4 bases from V and 6 from J; bases not matched to a gene: 1. Germline loops: CDR1 LGHDT, CDR2 YNNKEL (reference sequence). This CDR3 is 13 amino acids long.

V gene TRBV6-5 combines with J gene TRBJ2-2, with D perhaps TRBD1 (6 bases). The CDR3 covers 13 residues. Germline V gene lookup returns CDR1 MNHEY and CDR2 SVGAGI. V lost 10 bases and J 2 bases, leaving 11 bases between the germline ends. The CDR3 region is CAIRDINTGELFF. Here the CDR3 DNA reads TGTGCCATCCGGGACATAAACACCGGGGAGCTGTTTTTT.

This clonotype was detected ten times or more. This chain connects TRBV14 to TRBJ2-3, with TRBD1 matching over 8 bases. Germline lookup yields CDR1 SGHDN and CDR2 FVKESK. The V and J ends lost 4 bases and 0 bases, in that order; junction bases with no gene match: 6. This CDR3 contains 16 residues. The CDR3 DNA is TGTGCCAGCAGCCGAGGACAGGGCCTTAGCACAGATACGCAGTATTTT. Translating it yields CASSRGQGLSTDTQYF. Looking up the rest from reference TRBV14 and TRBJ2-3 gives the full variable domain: EAGVTQFPSHSVIEKGQTVTLRCDPISGHDNLYWYRRVMGKEIKFLLHFVKESKQDESGMPNNRFLAERTGGTYSTLKVQPAELEDSGVYFCASSRGQGLSTDTQYFGPGTRLTVL.

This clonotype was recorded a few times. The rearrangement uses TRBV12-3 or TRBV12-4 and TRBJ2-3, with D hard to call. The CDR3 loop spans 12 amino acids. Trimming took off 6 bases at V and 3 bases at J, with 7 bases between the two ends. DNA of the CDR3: TGTGCCAGCAGGCCTGGAACAGATACGCAGTATTTT. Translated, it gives CASRPGTDTQYF.

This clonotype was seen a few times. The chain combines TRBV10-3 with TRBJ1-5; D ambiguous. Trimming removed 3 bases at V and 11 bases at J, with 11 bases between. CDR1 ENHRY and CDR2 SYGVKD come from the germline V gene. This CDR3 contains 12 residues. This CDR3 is CAISDSGRAQHF. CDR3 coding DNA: TGTGCCATCAGTGACTCTGGAAGGGCCCAGCATTTT.

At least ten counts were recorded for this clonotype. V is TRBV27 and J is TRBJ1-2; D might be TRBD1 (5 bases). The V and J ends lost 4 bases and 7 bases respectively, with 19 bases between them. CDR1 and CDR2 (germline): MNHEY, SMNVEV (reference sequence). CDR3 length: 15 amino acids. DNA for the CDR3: TGTGCCAGCAGTTCCACGACAGCTCCGACTCGTGGCTACACCTTC. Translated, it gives CASSSTTAPTRGYTF.

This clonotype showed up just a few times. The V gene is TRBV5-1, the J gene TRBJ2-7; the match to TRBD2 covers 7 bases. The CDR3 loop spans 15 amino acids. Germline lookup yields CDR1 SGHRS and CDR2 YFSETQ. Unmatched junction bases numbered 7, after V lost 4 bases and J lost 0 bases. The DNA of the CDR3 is TGCGCCAGCAGCCGCGGGACTACGAGCTCCTACGAGCAGTACTTC. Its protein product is CASSRGTTSSYEQYF.

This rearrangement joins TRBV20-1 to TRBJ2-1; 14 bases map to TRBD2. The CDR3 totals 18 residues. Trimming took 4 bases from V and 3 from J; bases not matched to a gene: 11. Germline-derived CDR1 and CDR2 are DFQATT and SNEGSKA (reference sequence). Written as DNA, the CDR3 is TGCAGTGCTATGGAGACTAGCGGGAGGGTATCCGACTACAATGAGCAGTTCTTC. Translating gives CSAMETSGRVSDYNEQFF.

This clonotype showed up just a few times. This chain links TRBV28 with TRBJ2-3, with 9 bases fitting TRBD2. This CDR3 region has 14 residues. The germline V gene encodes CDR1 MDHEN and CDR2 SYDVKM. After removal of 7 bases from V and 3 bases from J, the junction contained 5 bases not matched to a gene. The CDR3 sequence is CASIAGDRTDTQYF. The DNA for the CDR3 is TGTGCCAGCATAGCGGGAGACAGGACAGATACGCAGTATTTT.

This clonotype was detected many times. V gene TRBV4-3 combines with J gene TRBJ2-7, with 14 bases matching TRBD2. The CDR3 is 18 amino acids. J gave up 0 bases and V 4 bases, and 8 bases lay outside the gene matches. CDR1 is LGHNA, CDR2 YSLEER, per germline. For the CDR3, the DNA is TGCGCCAGCAGCCGAGGACTAGCGGGAGGCTTGAGCTCCTACGAGCAGTACTTC. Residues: CASSRGLAGGLSSYEQYF.

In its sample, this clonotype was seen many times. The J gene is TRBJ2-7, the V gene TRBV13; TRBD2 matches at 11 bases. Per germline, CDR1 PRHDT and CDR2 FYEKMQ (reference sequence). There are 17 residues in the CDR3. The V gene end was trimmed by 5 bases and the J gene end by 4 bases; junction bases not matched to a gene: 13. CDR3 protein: CASSTYTTRTSGYEQYF. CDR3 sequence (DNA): TGTGCCAGCAGCACCTATACTACCCGGACTAGCGGGTACGAGCAGTACTTC.

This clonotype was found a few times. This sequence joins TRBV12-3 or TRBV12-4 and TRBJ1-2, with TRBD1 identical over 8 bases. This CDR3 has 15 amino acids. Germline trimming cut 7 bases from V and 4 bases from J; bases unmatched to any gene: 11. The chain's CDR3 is CASKTTGANVYGYTF. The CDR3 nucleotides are TGTGCCAGCAAAACGACAGGGGCGAACGTCTATGGCTACACCTTC.

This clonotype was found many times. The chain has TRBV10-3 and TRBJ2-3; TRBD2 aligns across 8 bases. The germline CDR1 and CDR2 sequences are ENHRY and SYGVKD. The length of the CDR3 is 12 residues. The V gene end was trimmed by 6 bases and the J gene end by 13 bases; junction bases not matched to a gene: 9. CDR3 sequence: CAISSPGTREYF. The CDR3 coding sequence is TGTGCCATCAGCTCACCCGGGACTAGGGAGTATTTT.

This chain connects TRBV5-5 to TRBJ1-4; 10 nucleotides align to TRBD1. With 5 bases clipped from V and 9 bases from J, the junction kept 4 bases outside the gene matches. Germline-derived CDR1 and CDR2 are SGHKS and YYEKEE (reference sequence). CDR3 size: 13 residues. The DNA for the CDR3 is TGTGCCAGCAGGACGGGACAGGGGAAAAAACTGTTTTTT. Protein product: CASRTGQGKKLFF.

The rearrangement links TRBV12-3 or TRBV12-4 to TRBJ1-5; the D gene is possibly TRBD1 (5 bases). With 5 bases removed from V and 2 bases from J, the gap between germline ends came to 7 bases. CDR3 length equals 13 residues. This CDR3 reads CASSGHRNQPQHF. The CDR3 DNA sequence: TGTGCCAGCAGTGGACACCGCAATCAGCCCCAGCATTTT.

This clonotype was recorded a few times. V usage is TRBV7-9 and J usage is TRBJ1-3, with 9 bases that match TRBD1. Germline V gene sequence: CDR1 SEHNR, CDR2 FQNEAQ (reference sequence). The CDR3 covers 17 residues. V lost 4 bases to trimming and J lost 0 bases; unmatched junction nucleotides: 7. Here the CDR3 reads CASSSRGTGNSGNTIYF. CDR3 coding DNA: TGTGCCAGCAGCTCAAGAGGGACAGGGAACTCTGGAAACACCATATATTTT.

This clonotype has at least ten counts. This chain's CDR3 is CAISESTSSGPYNEQFF. The CDR3 region has the DNA TGTGCCATCAGTGAGTCGACGTCTAGCGGGCCCTACAATGAGCAGTTCTTC. The V gene is TRBV10-3, the J gene TRBJ2-1; 8 bases agree with TRBD2. CDR1 ENHRY and CDR2 SYGVKD come from the germline V gene. V shed 0 bases and J 2 bases; nucleotides not matched to a gene: 6. CDR3 length: 17 amino acids.

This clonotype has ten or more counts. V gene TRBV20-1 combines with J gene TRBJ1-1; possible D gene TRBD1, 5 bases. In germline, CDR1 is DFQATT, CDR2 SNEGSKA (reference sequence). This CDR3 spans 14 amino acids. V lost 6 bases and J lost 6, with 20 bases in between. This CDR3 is CSASAGSLVPEAFF. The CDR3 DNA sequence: TGCAGTGCCAGCGCAGGGTCCCTAGTCCCTGAAGCTTTCTTT.

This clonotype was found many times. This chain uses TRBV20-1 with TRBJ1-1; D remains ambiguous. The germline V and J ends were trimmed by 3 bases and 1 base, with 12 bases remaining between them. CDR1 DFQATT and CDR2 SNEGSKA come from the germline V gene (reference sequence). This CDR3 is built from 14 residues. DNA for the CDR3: TGCAGTGCTAGTTTAATTTTCACGAACACTGAAGCTTTCTTT. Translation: CSASLIFTNTEAFF.

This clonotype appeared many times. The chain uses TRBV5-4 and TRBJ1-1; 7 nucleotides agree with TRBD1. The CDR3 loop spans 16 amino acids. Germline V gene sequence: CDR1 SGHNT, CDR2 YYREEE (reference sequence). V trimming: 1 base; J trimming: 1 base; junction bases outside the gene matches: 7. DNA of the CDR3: TGTGCCAGCAGCTTGTCGAGGGGGCGGTCGAACACTGAAGCTTTCTTT. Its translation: CASSLSRGRSNTEAFF.

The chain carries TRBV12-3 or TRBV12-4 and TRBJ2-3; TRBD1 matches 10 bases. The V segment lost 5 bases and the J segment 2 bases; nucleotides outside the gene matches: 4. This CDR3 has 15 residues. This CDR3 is CASSGDRGFTDTQYF. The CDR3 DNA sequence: TGTGCCAGCAGTGGGGACAGGGGCTTCACAGATACGCAGTATTTT.

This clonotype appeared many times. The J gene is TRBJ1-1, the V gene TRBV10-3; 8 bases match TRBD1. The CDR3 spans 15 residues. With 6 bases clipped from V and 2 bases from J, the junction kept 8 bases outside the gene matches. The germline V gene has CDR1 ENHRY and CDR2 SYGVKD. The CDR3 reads CAIRTGGTGNTEAFF. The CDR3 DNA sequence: TGTGCCATCAGGACGGGCGGGACAGGTAACACTGAAGCTTTCTTT.

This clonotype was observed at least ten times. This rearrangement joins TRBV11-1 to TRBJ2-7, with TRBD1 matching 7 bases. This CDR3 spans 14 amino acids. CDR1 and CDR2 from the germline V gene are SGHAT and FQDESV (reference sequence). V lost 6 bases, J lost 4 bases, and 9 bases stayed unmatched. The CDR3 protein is CASRTRTGGYEQYF. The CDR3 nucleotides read TGTGCCAGCAGAACCAGGACAGGTGGTTACGAGCAGTACTTC.

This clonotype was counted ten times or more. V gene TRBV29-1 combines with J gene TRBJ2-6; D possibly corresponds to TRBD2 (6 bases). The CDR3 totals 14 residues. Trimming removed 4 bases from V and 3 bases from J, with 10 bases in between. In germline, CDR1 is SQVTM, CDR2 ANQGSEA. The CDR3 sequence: CSVVSGDGANVLTF. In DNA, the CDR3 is TGCAGCGTTGTGTCGGGGGATGGGGCCAACGTCCTGACTTTC.